These 2 T cell receptor beta chains share one sample of origin, sequenced in a study of blood T cell repertoires in COVID-19 (dated by TCRdb to 2018 to 2020). Libraries were constructed by the immunoSEQ multiplex PCR assay. The table comes from immuneACCESS by way of TCRdb, which keeps in-frame sequences with V and J called. Part of the clones is missing from these tables; in studies checked, under half for an unresolved V gene and the rest for unknown reasons. For this sample there are some 230,000 clones; roughly four fifths appear just once. The top ten constitute 2.3% of the sample. The sample was peripheral blood. The receptor source for this set is a woman aged 60-75 years with acute or convalescent COVID-19.

A few counts support this clone. Other DNA sequences of this sample code for an identical CDR3. V usage is TRBV7-3 and J usage is TRBJ2-3, with TRBD2 matching over 9 bases. Germline V gene sequence: CDR1 SGHTA, CDR2 FQGTGA. The V gene end was trimmed by 6 bases and the J gene end by 0 bases; junction bases not matched to a gene: 4. The CDR3 loop spans 15 amino acids. As DNA, the CDR3 is TGTGCCAGCAGTCGTAGCGGGGGAAGCACAGATACGCAGTATTTT. Its protein product is CASSRSGGSTDTQYF.

V gene TRBV29-1 combines with J gene TRBJ1-1; the match to TRBD1 covers 7 bases. The V gene's germline CDR1 is SQVTM and CDR2 ANQGSEA. The V and J ends lost 6 bases and 2 bases, in that order; junction bases with no gene match: 9. The CDR3 extends over 14 amino acids. CDR3 DNA sequence: TGCAGCGTGTCGTACCGGGACAGTAACACTGAAGCTTTCTTT. Its protein product is CSVSYRDSNTEAFF.